This T cell receptor beta chain was obtained from a study of CD8+ T cells in alopecia areata. Findings of the study overall: Possibly as an HLA-related effect, TCR sharing across patients appeared less clear than in mice.

Germline loops: CDR1 MGHRA, CDR2 YSYEKL. This CDR3 has 15 residues. Extraction and reverse transcription of RNA yielded cDNA as the sequencing template. Using immunoSEQ multiplex PCR, the repertoire was profiled, and TCRdb retains in-frame clones only, with some absent. The top ten hold over 3% of the sample, which has 14,000 or so clones, approximately 53% seen once. CD4+ cells of roughly 5 patients were subjected to sorting into CD25+CD127- cells. Both peripheral blood and punch biopsies of lesional scalp skin were obtained from patients who had alopecia areata. T lymphocytes (CD4+ and CD8+) were sorted from PBMCs. This clone has only a few counts. Its antigen is currently unknown. Germline and junction disagree at one end, which may indicate a read error.

The sequence came from a human donor with alopecia areata. The V and J genes are TRBV4-1 and TRBJ2-2; 8 nucleotides agree with TRBD2. The sample comprised CD4+ Tregs sorted from blood. CDR3 coding DNA: TGCGCCAGCAGCGCCGGGAGGGGTCTTAACGGGAAGCTGTTTTTT. It is translated as CASSAGRGLNGKLFF.